The T cell receptor (beta chain) described here comes from a study of radiotherapy plus CTLA-4 blockade in lung cancer. The overall study: Disease control reached approximately 30%, with objective responses in 15% to 20%. Notes on the study in general: Tumor-origin TCR clones grew in blood after radiotherapy plus ipilimumab.

The table came from immunoSEQ multiplex PCR; TCRdb's copy has only in-frame clones and leaves some out. The sample lists 65,000 to 95,000 clones, around nine tenths occurring once. The CDR3 length is 17 residues. Comment on this clone: Its antigen is currently unknown.

The TCR sequence derives from a human donor with non-small cell lung cancer that progressed on radiotherapy plus ipilimumab. Sequences were derived from peripheral blood, sampled from a patient treated with radiotherapy plus ipilimumab. The V gene is TRBV21-1, the J gene TRBJ2-3. TRBV21-1 is marked as a pseudogene. The CDR3 nucleotides read TGTGCCAGCACCCTCACCATAACCGGGACGGGCACAGATACGCAGTATTTT. Its protein is CASTLTITGTGTDTQYF.